Reported below is one T cell receptor beta chain. Source study methods: Reference gene primer amplification gave nucleated cell count estimates. The method was immunoSEQ multiplex PCR; TCRdb's version includes in-frame clones alone and lacks a portion of them. Clonal size and the V and J genes are those of that table, whereas D and trimming came from the DNA. The table lists about 280,000 clones, roughly 85% of them singletons. The source of the sample is a study of blood T cell repertoires in COVID-19. Background on the study: The samples span acute and convalescent COVID-19 from the United States, Italy and Spain. T cells, B-cell-depleted T cells, or PBMCs provided the cDNA or gDNA that served as material.

Trimming pared 5 bases from V and 1 base from J, leaving 21 bases between. This CDR3 has 17 residues. Germline V gene lookup returns CDR1 MNHEY and CDR2 SMNVEV (reference sequence). This receptor was taken from a man aged 50 or older with active or convalescent COVID-19. Sequencing was carried out using peripheral blood. The chain joins TRBV27 to TRBJ2-7; D is possibly TRBD2 (6 bases). This chain's CDR3 is CASSQVPGLGNSYEQYF. DNA for the CDR3: TGTGCCAGCAGTCAGGTTCCGGGACTGGGAAATTCCTACGAGCAGTACTTC.